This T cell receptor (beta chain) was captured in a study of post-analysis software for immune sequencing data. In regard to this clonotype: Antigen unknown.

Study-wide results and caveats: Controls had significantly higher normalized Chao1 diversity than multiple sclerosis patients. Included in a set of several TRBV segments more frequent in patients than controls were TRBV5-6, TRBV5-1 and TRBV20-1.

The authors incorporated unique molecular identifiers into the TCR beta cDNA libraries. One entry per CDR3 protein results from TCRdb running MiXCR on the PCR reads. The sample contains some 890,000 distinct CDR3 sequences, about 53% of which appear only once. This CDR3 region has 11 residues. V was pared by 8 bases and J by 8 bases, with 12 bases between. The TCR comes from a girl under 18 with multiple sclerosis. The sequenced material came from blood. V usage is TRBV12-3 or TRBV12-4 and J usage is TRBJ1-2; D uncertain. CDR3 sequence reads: CASQMEGGYTF. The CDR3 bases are TGTGCCAGCCAGATGGAGGGAGGCTACACCTTC.